The clone carrying this T cell receptor beta chain was counted a few times. No antigen is known for it. This entry comes from a study of Graves' ophthalmopathy and Graves' hyperthyroidism. The study's findings and limits: Ophthalmopathy was separated from stable hyperthyroidism by a 13-signature model with approximately 90% sensitivity and just under 84% specificity.

TCR beta CDR3 amplification used RNA transcripts. Amplification began with first-round RT-PCR using HTBI primers, then second-round multiplex PCR was performed. TCRdb re-analysed the multiplex PCR reads in MiXCR, keeping a single row per CDR3 protein. This table holds about half a million distinct CDR3 sequences, around an eighth found once. Every ophthalmopathy donor presented moderate-to-severe activity, CAS ≥3, NOSPECS ≥4 and duration under 3 months. Exclusion covered patients with other autoimmune diseases or uncontrolled infections (as well as pregnancy or lactation). PBMCs stemmed from approximately 10 ml of fresh peripheral blood. The clonotype originates from a woman in her 30s with Graves' ophthalmopathy. The sequenced material came from blood.

CDR3 DNA sequence: TGTGCCAGCTCACCAGAGGGGGCCGGGGAGCTGTTTTTT. It specifies CASSPEGAGELFF. The V call is TRBV18, the J call TRBJ2-2, with D tentatively TRBD1 (6 bases). The CDR3 contains 13 residues. Trimming removed 2 bases at V and 6 bases at J, with 7 bases between. Per germline, CDR1 KGHSH and CDR2 LQKENI.